This TCR beta chain was obtained from a study of blood T cell repertoires in COVID-19. Germline lookup yields CDR1 SGHTA and CDR2 FQGTGA. The trim removed 6 bases at V and 1 base at J, leaving 10 bases unmatched. There are 16 residues in the CDR3. Clones were sequenced by immunoSEQ multiplex PCR, and TCRdb holds only the in-frame ones, with some missing. This repertoire shows roughly 97,000 clones, over 75% found once; its top ten account for 15% to 20%. Sequencing was performed on peripheral blood. The sequence was obtained from a human donor in a cohort sampled during active COVID-19. The V gene is TRBV7-3, the J gene TRBJ1-1; 8 nucleotides align to TRBD1. As DNA, the CDR3 is TGTGCCAGCAGGTCAGGGGGCGGGTTGGAGAACACTGAAGCTTTCTTT. Translation: CASRSGGGLENTEAFF.